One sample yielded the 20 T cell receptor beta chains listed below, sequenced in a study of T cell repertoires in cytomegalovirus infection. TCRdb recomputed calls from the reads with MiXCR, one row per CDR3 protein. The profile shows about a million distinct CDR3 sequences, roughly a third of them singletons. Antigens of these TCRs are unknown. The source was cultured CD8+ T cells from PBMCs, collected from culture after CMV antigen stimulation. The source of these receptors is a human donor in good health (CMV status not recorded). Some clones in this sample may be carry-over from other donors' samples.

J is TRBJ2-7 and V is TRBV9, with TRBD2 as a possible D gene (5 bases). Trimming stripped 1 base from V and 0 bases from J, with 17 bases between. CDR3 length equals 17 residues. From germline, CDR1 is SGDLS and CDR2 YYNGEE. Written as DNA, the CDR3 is TGTGCCAGCAGCGTACCGAATCGTTCGGACTCCTCCTACGAGCAGTACGTC. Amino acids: CASSVPNRSDSSYEQYV.

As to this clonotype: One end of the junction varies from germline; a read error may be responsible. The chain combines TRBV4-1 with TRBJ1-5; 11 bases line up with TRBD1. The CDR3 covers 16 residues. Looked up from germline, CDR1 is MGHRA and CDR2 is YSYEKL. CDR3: CASSQPGQGANQPQHF. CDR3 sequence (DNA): TGTGCCAGCAGCCAACCCGGACAGGGGGCGAATCAGCCCCAGCATTTT.

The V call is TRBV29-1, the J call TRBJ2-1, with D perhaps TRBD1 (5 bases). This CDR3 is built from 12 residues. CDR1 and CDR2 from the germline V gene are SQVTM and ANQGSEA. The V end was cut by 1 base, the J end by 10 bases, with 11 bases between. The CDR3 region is CSVEVTDYEQFF. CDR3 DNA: TGCAGCGTTGAAGTGACAGATTACGAGCAGTTCTTC.

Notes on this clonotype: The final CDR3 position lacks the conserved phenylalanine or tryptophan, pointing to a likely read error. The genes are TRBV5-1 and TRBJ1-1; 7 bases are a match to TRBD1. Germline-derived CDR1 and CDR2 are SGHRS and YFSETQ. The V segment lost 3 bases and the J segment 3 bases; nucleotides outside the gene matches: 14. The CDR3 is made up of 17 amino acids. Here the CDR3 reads CASSSKATGMADTEAFL. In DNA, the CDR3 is TGCGCCAGCAGCTCCAAAGCGACAGGGATGGCGGACACTGAAGCTTTCCTT.

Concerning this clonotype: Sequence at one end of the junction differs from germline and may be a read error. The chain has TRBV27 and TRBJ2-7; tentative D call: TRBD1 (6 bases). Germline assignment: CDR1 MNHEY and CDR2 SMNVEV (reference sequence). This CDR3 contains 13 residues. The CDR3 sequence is CANSLSQGYEQYF. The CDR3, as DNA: TGTGCCAACAGTTTATCACAGGGATACGAGCAGTACTTC.

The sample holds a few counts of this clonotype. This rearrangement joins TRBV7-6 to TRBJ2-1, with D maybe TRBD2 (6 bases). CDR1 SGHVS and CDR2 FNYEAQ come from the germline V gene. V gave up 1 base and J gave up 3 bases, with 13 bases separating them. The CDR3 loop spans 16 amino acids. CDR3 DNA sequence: TGTGCCAGCAGCTTAGATAGCGGAAACTTCTACAATGAGCAGTTCTTC. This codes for CASSLDSGNFYNEQFF.

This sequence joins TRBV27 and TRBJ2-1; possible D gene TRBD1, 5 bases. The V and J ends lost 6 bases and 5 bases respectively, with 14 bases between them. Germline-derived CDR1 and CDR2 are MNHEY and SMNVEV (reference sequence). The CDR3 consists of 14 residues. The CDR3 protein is CASRVGVRDNEQFF. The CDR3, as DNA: TGTGCCAGCAGGGTAGGGGTTCGTGACAATGAGCAGTTCTTC.

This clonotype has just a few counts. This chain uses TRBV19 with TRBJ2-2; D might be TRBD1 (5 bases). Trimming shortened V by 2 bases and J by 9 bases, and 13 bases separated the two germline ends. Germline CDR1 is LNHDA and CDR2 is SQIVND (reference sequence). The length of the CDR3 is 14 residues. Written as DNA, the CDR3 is TGTGCCAGTAGTATAAAGGGGCCCAGGCGGGAGCTGTTTTTT. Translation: CASSIKGPRRELFF.

CDR3 in amino acids: CASSLSPGLGTEAFF. The CDR3 DNA sequence: TGTGCCAGCAGTTTATCTCCAGGGTTGGGTACTGAAGCTTTCTTT. This rearrangement joins TRBV27 to TRBJ1-1; maybe TRBD1 (5 bases). Trimming shortened V by 0 bases and J by 5 bases, and 13 bases separated the two germline ends. This CDR3 spans 15 amino acids. Germline V gene data show CDR1 as MNHEY and CDR2 as SMNVEV (reference sequence).

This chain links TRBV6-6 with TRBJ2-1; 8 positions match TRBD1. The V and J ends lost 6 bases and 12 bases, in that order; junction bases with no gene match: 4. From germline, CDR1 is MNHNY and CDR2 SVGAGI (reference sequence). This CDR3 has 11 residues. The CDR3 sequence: CASRTGQGQFF. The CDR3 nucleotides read TGTGCCAGCAGGACTGGACAGGGGCAGTTCTTC.

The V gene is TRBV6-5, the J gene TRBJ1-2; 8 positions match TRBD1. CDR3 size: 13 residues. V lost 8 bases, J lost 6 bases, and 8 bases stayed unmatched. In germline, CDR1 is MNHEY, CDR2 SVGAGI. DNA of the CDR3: TGTGCCAGCTGCGAGACAGGGGATAATGGCTACACCTTC. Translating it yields CASCETGDNGYTF.

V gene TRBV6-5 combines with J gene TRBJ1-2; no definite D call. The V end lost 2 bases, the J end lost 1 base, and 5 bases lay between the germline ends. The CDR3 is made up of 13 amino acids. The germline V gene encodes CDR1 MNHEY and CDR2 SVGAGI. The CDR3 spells CASSYGLNYGYTF. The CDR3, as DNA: TGTGCCAGCAGTTACGGGCTTAACTATGGCTACACCTTC.

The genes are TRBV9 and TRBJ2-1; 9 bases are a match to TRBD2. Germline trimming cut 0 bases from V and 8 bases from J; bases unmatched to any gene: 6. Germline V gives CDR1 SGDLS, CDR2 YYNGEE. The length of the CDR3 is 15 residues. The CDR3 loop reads CASSVGAGGPDEQFF. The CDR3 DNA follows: TGTGCCAGCAGCGTAGGTGCGGGGGGGCCGGATGAGCAGTTCTTC.

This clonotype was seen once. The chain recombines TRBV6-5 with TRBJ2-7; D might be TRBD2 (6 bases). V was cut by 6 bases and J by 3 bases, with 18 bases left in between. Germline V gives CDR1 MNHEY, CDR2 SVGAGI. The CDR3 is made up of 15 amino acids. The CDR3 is CASSPEWGDFYEQYF. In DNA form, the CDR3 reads TGTGCCAGCAGCCCTGAGTGGGGGGACTTCTACGAGCAGTACTTC.

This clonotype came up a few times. The CDR3, as DNA: TGTGCCAGCAGCGTATCGACAGGTATTAACTATGGCTACACCTTC. Its protein is CASSVSTGINYGYTF. The chain combines TRBV7-3 with TRBJ1-2; D might be TRBD1 (6 bases). CDR3 length: 15 residues. The germline V gene encodes CDR1 SGHTA and CDR2 FQGTGA. V dropped 5 bases and J dropped 1 base, with 14 bases sitting between them. Full variable domain (remainder filled in from reference TRBV7-3 and TRBJ1-2): GAGVSQTPSNKVTEKGKYVELRCDPISGHTALYWYRQSLGQGPEFLIYFQGTGAADDSGLPNDRFFAVRPEGSVSTLKIQRTERGDSAVYLCASSVSTGINYGYTFGSGTRLTVV.

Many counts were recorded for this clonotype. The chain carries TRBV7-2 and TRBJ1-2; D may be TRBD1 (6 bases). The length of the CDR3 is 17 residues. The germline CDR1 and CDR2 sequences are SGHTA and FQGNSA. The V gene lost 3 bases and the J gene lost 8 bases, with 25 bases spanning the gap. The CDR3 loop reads CASSLFPRVEGELGYTF. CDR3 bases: TGTGCCAGCAGCTTGTTCCCCCGGGTGGAGGGGGAACTCGGCTACACCTTC.

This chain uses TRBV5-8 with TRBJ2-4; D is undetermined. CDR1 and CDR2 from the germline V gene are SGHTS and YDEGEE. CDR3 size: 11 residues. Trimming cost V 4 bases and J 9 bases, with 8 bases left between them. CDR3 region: CASSLLSIQYF. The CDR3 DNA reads TGTGCCAGCAGCCTCTTGTCCATTCAGTACTTC. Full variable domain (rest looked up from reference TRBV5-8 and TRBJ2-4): EAGVTQSPTHLIKTRGQQATLRCSPISGHTSVYWYQQALGLGLQFLLWYDEGEERNRGNFPPRFSGRQFPNYSSELNVNALELEDSALYLCASSLLSIQYFGAGTRLSVL.

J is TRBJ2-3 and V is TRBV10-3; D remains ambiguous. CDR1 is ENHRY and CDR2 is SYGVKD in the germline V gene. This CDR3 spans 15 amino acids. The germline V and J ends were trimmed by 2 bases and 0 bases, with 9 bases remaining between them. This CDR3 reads CAISETDTSTDTQYF. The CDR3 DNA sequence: TGTGCCATCAGTGAGACCGACACTAGCACAGATACGCAGTATTTT.

CDR3 in DNA: TGTGCCAGCAGTGAACGCCTTTCTGGGGCCAACGTCCTGACTTTC. The encoded protein is CASSERLSGANVLTF. The chain uses TRBV6-4 and TRBJ2-6; D gene uncertain. Germline V CDR1 and CDR2: MRHNA, SNTAGT. V lost 3 bases and J 1 base, leaving 7 bases between the germline ends. The CDR3 is 15 amino acids.

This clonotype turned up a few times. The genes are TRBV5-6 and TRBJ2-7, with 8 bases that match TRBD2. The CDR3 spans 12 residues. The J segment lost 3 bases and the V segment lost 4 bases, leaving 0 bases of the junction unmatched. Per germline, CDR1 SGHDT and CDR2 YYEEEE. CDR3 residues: CASSRGGYEQYF. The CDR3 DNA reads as TGTGCCAGCAGCCGGGGGGGCTACGAGCAGTACTTC.